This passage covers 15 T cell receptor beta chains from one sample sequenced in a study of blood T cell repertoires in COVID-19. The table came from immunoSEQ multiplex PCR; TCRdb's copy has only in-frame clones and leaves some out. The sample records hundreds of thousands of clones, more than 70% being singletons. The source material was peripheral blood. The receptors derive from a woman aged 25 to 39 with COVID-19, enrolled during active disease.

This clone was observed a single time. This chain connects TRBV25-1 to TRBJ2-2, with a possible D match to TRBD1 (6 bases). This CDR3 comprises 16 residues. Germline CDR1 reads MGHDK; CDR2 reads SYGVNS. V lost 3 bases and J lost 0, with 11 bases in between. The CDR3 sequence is CASSDVGGSNTGELFF. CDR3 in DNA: TGTGCCAGCAGTGACGTAGGGGGTTCGAACACCGGGGAGCTGTTTTTT. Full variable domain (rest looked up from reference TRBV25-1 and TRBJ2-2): EADIYQTPRYLVIGTGKKITLECSQTMGHDKMYWYQQDPGMELHLIHYSYGVNSTEKGDLSSESTVSRIRTEHFPLTLESARPSHTSQYLCASSDVGGSNTGELFFGEGSRLTVL.

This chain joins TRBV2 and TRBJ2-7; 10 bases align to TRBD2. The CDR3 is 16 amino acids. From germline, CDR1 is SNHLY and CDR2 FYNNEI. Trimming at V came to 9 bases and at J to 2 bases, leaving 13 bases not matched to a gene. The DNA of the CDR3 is TGTGCCAGACAGCGGGGTAGCGGGGGGCGCCCCTACGAGCAGTACTTC. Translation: CARQRGSGGRPYEQYF. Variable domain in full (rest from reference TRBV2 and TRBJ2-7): EPEVTQTPSHQVTQMGQEVILRCVPISNHLYFYWYRQILGQKVEFLVSFYNNEISEKSEIFDDQFSVERPDGSNFTLKIRSTKLEDSAMYFCARQRGSGGRPYEQYFGPGTRLTVT.

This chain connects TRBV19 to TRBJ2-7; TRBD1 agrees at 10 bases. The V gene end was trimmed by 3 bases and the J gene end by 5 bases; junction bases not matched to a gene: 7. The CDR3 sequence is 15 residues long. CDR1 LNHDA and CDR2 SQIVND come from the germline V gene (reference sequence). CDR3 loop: CASSISGQGFDEQYF. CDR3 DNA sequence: TGTGCCAGTAGTATCTCGGGACAGGGGTTTGACGAGCAGTACTTC.

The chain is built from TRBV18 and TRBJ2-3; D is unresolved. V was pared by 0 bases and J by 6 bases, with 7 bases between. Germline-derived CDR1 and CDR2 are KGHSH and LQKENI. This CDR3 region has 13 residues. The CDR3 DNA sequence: TGTGCCAGCTCACCACCCCCCCCGGATACGCAGTATTTT. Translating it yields CASSPPPPDTQYF.

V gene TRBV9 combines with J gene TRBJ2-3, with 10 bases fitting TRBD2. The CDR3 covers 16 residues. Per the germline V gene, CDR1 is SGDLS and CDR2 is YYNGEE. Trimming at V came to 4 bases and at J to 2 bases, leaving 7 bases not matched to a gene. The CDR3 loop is CASSPTSGAHTDTQYF. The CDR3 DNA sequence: TGTGCCAGCAGCCCAACTAGCGGGGCCCACACAGATACGCAGTATTTT. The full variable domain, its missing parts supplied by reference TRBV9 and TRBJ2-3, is DSGVTQTPKHLITATGQRVTLRCSPRSGDLSVYWYQQSLDQGLQFLIQYYNGEERAKGNILERFSAQQFPDLHSELNLSSLELGDSALYFCASSPTSGAHTDTQYFGPGTRLTVL.

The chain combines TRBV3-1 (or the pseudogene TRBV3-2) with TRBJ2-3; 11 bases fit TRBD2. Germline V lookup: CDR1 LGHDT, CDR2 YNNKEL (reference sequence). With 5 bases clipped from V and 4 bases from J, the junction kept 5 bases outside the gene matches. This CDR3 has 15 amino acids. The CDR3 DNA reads TGTGCCAGCAGCGACACTAGCGGGAGCGCAGATACGCAGTATTTT. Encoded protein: CASSDTSGSADTQYF.

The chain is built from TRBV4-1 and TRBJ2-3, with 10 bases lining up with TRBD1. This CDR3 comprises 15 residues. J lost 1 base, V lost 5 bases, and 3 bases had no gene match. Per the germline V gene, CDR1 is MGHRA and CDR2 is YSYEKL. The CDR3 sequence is CASSKGQGGTDTQYF. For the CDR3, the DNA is TGCGCCAGCAGCAAAGGACAGGGGGGCACAGATACGCAGTATTTT.

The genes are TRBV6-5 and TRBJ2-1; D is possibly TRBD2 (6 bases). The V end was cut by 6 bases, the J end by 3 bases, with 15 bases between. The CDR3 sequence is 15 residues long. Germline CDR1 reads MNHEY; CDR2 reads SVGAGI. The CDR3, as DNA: TGTGCCAGCAGAAACCAGGGACTGGGCTACAATGAGCAGTTCTTC. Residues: CASRNQGLGYNEQFF.

The CDR3 nucleotides are TGTGCCAGCAGTTACGGGGGCTTGGGGGCTGAAGCTTTCTTT. It encodes CASSYGGLGAEAFF. The chain combines TRBV6-5 with TRBJ1-1; possible D gene TRBD1, 6 bases. Trimming stripped 2 bases from V and 6 bases from J, with 13 bases between. Germline CDR1 reads MNHEY; CDR2 reads SVGAGI. The CDR3 has 14 amino acids.

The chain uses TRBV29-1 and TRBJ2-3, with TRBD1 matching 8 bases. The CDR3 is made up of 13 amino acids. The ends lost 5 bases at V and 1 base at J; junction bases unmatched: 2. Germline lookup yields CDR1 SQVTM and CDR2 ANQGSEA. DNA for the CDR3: TGCAGCGTTACGGGACAGGGCACAGATACGCAGTATTTT. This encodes CSVTGQGTDTQYF.

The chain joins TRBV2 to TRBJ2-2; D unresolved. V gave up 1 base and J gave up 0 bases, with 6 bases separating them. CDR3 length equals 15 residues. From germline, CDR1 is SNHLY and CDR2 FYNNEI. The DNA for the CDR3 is TGTGCCAGCAGTGAAGTTACAGCGAACACCGGGGAGCTGTTTTTT. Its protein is CASSEVTANTGELFF.

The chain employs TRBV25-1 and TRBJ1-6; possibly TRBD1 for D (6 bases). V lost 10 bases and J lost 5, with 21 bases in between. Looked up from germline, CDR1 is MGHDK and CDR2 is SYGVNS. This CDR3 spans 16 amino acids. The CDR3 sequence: CATQRGTSADNSPLHF. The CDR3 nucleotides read TGTGCCACCCAGAGGGGGACATCGGCCGATAATTCACCCCTCCACTTT.

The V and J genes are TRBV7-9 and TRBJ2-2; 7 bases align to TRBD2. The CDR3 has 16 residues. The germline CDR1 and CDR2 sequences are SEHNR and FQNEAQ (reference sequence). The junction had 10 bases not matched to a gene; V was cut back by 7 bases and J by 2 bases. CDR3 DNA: TGTGCCAGCACCTCCCTCGGCGGGAGAAACACCGGGGAGCTGTTTTTT. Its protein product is CASTSLGGRNTGELFF. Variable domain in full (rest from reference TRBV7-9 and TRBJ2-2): DTGVSQNPRHKITKRGQNVTFRCDPISEHNRLYWYRQTLGQGPEFLTYFQNEAQLEKSRLLSDRFSAERPKGSFSTLEIQRTEQGDSAMYLCASTSLGGRNTGELFFGEGSRLTVL.

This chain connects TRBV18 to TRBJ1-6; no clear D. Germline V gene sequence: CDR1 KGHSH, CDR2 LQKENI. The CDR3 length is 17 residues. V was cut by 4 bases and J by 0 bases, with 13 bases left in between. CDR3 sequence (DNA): TGTGCCAGCTCACGTGGCAGCTACAGCTCCTATAATTCACCCCTCCACTTT. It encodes CASSRGSYSSYNSPLHF.

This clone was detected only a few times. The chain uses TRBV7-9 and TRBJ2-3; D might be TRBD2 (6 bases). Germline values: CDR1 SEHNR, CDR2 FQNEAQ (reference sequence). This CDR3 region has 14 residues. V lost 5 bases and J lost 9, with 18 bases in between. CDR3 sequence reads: CASSMTDLRGTQYF. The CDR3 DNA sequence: TGTGCCAGCAGCATGACGGATCTACGGGGGACGCAGTATTTT.